The 5 T cell receptor beta chains reported below all come from one sample, sequenced in a study of control samples from healthy donors and cancer patients. The repertoire was sequenced with immunoSEQ multiplex PCR; TCRdb's copy has only in-frame clones and lacks some. The sample contains about 86,000 clones, over 85% of which appear only once. The sample taken for sequencing was blood. These receptors all stem from a woman aged 25 to 39 in good health.

The chain links TRBV5-1 to TRBJ2-1, with 8 bases matching TRBD2. V shed 6 bases and J 7 bases; nucleotides not matched to a gene: 6. Per germline, CDR1 SGHRS and CDR2 YFSETQ. CDR3 size: 13 residues. The CDR3 DNA follows: TGCGCCAGCAACAGCGGGAGAGTGAATGAGCAGTTCTTC. It translates to CASNSGRVNEQFF.

This chain connects TRBV7-9 to TRBJ1-1, with 7 nucleotides matching TRBD1. Trimming cost V 0 bases and J 2 bases; bases outside gene matches: 6. There are 16 residues in the CDR3. Germline-derived CDR1 and CDR2 are SEHNR and FQNEAQ (reference sequence). The CDR3 DNA reads as TGTGCCAGCAGCTTAGCGGGACAGCCCGGTAACACTGAAGCTTTCTTT. It encodes CASSLAGQPGNTEAFF. Full variable domain (remainder filled in from reference TRBV7-9 and TRBJ1-1): DTGVSQNPRHKITKRGQNVTFRCDPISEHNRLYWYRQTLGQGPEFLTYFQNEAQLEKSRLLSDRFSAERPKGSFSTLEIQRTEQGDSAMYLCASSLAGQPGNTEAFFGQGTRLTVV.

The V call is TRBV21-1, the J call TRBJ1-5; no check of the table's D call, TRBD1, against the DNA was made. TRBV21-1 is annotated as a pseudogene. The CDR3 contains 15 residues. DNA of the CDR3: TGTGCCAGCAGCAAGGACAGGGATCCCTATCAGCCCCAGCATTTT. Translated: CASSKDRDPYQPQHF.

The V call is TRBV19, the J call TRBJ1-4; D remains unclear. Germline V lookup: CDR1 LNHDA, CDR2 SQIVND (reference sequence). V gave up 4 bases and J gave up 8 bases, with 8 bases separating them. The length of the CDR3 is 12 residues. The CDR3 coding sequence is TGTGCCAGTAGTAGTCTAGACGAAAAACTGTTTTTT. Encoded protein: CASSSLDEKLFF.

This chain joins TRBV28 and TRBJ1-3; D unresolved. Germline V gives CDR1 MDHEN, CDR2 SYDVKM. CDR3 size: 13 residues. V dropped 4 bases and J dropped 4 bases, with 8 bases sitting between them. The CDR3 coding sequence is TGTGCCAGCAGTTGGAGGGTCGGAAACACCATATATTTT. This codes for CASSWRVGNTIYF.